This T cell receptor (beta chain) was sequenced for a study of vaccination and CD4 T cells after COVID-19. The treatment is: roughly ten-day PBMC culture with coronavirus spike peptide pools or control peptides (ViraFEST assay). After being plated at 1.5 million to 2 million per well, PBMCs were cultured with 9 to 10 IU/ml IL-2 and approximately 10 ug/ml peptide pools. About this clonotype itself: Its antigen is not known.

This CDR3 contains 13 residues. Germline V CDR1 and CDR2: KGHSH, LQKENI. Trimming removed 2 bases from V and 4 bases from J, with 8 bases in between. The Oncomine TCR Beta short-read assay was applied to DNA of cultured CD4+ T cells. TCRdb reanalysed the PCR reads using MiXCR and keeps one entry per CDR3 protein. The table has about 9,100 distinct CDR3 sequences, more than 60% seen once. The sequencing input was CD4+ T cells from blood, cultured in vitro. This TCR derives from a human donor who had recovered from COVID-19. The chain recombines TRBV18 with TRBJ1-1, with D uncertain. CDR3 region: CASSPSGFTEAFF. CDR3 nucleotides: TGTGCCAGCTCACCATCCGGGTTCACTGAAGCTTTCTTT.